This T cell receptor beta chain was observed in a study of blood T cell repertoires in COVID-19. Authors' processing steps: Cell counts per sample came from amplifying reference gene primers. Sequencing used immunoSEQ multiplex PCR; TCRdb keeps in-frame clones, though not all of them. That table supplies the V and J calls and clone size; D and trimming were determined from the DNA. The sample has approximately 85,000 clones, around 81% seen once. The V and J ends lost 2 bases and 4 bases respectively, with 11 bases between them. From germline, CDR1 is SGHTA and CDR2 FQGNSA. The CDR3 runs to 15 residues.

This receptor was obtained from a woman in her 70s with active or convalescent COVID-19. V usage is TRBV7-2 and J usage is TRBJ1-4; D gene unclear. The sample taken for sequencing was peripheral blood. The CDR3 DNA reads as TGTGCCAGCAGCTTAACCCCAGGATTTAATGAAAAACTGTTTTTT. The encoded protein is CASSLTPGFNEKLFF.